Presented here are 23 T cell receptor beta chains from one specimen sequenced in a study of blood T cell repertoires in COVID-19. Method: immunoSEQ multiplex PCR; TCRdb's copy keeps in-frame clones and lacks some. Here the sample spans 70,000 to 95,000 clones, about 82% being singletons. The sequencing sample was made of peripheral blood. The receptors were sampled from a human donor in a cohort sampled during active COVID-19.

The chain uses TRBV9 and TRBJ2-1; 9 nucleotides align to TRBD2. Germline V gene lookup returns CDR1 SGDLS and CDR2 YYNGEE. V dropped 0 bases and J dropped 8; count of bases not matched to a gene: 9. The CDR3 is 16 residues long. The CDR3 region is CASSVAALAGRDEQFF. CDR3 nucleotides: TGTGCCAGCAGCGTAGCTGCGCTAGCGGGACGAGATGAGCAGTTCTTC.

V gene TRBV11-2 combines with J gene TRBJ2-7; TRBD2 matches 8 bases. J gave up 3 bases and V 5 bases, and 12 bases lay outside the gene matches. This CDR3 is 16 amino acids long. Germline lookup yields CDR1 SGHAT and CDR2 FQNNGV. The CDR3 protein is CASSPLLGGGNYEQYF. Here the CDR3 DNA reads TGTGCCAGCAGCCCCCTGCTGGGCGGGGGGAACTACGAGCAGTACTTC.

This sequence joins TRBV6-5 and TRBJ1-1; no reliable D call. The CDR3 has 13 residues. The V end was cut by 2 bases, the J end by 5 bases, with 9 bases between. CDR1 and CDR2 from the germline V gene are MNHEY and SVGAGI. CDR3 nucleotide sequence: TGTGCCAGCAGTTACCAGTACAGAACTGAAGCTTTCTTT. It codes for CASSYQYRTEAFF.

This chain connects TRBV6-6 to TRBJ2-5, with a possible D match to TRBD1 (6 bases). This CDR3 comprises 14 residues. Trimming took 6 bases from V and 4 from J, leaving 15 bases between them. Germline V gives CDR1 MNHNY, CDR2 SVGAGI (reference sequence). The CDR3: CASSPTGSRETQYF. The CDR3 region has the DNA TGTGCCAGCAGCCCAACAGGGAGTCGAGAGACCCAGTACTTC.

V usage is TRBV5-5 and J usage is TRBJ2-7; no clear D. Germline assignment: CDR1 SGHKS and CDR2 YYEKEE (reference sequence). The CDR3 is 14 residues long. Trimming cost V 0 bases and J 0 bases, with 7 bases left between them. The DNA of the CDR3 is TGTGCCAGCAGCTTGGACAGCCACTCCTACGAGCAGTACTTC. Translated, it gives CASSLDSHSYEQYF.

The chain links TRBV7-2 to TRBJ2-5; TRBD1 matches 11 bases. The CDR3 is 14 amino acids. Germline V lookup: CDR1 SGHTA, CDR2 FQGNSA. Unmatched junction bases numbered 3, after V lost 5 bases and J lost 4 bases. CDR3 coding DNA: TGTGCCAGCAGCAACGGACAGGGGGCAGAGACCCAGTACTTC. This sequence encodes CASSNGQGAETQYF.

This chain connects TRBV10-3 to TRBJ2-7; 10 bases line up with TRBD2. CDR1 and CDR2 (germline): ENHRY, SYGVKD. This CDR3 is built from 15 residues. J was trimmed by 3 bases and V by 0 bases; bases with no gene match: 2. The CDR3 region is CAISESVAGGYEQYF. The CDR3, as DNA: TGTGCCATCAGTGAGTCGGTAGCGGGAGGCTACGAGCAGTACTTC.

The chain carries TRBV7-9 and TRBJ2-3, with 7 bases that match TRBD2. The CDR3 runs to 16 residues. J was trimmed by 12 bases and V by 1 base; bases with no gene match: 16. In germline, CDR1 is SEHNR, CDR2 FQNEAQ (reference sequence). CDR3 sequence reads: CASSLDSEAGPTPQYF. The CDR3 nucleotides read TGTGCCAGCAGCTTAGATTCGGAAGCGGGGCCAACCCCACAGTATTTT.

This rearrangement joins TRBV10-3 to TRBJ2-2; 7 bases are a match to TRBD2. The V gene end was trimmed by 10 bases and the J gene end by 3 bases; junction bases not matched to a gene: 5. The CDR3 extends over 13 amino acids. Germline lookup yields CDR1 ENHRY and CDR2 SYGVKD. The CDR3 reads CATGGGDTGELFF. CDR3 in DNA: TGTGCCACCGGGGGAGGGGACACCGGGGAGCTGTTTTTT.

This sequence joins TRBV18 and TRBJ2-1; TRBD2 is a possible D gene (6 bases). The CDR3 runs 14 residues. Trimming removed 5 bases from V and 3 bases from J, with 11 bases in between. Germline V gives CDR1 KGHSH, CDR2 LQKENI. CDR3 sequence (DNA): TGTGCCAGCTCATTCGGCGGGGACTACAATGAGCAGTTCTTC. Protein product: CASSFGGDYNEQFF. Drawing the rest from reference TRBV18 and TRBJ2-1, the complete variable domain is NAGVMQNPRHLVRRRGQEARLRCSPMKGHSHVYWYRQLPEEGLKFMVYLQKENIIDESGMPKERFSAEFPKEGPSILRIQQVVRGDSAAYFCASSFGGDYNEQFFGPGTRLTVL.

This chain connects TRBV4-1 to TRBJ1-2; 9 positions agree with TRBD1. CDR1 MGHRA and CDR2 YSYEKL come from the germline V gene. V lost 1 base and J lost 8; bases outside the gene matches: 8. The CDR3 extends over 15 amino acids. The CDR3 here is CASSQGTGTGTGYTF. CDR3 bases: TGCGCCAGCAGCCAAGGCACCGGGACAGGGACCGGCTACACCTTC.

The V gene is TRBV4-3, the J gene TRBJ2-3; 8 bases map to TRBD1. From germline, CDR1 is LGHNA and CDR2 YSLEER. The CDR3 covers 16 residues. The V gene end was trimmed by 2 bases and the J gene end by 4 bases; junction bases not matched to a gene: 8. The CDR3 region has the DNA TGCGCCAGCAGCCAACACAGGGGGAGAATATCAGATACGCAGTATTTT. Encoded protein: CASSQHRGRISDTQYF.

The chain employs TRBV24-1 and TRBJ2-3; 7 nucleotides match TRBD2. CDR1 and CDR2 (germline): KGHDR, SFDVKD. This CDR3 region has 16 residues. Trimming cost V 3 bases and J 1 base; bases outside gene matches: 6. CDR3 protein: CATSDPKRGGTDTQYF. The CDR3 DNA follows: TGTGCCACCAGTGATCCCAAGCGGGGAGGCACAGATACGCAGTATTTT.

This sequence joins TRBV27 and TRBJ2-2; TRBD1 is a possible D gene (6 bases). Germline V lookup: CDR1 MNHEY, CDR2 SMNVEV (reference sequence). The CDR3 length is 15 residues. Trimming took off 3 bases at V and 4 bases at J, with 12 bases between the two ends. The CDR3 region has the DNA TGTGCCAGCAGTTTTTCCCTAGGGGGCACCGGGGAGCTGTTTTTT. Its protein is CASSFSLGGTGELFF.

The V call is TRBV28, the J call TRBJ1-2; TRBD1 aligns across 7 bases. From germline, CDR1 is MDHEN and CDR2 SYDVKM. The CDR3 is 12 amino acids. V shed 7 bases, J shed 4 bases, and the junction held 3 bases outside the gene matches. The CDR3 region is CASTPGGYGYTF. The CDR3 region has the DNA TGTGCCAGCACCCCAGGGGGCTATGGCTACACCTTC.

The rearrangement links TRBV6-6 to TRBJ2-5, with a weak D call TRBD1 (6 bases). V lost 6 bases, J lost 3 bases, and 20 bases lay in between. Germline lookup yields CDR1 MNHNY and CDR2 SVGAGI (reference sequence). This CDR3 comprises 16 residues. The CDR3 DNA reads TGTGCCAGCAGCCGGACAGTGGGTCTGTACGAAGAGACCCAGTACTTC. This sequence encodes CASSRTVGLYEETQYF.

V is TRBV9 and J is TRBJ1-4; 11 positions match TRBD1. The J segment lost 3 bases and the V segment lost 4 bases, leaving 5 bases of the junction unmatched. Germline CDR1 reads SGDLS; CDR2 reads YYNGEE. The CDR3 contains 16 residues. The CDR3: CASSPDRGLSNEKLFF. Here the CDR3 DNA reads TGTGCCAGCAGCCCGGACAGGGGGCTTTCTAATGAAAAACTGTTTTTT.

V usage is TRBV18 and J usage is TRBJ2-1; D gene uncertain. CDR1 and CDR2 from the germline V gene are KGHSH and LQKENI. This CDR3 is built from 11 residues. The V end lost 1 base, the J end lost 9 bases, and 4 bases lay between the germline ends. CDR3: CASSPLAEQFF. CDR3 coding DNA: TGTGCCAGCTCACCACTGGCTGAGCAGTTCTTC.

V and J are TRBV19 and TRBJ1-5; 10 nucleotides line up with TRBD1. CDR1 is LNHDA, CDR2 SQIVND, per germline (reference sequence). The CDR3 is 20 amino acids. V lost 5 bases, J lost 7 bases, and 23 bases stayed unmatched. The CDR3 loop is CASSPPPRYSGTGDGQPQHF. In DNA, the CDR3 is TGTGCCAGTAGTCCTCCACCCCGTTACTCCGGGACAGGGGACGGCCAGCCCCAGCATTTT.

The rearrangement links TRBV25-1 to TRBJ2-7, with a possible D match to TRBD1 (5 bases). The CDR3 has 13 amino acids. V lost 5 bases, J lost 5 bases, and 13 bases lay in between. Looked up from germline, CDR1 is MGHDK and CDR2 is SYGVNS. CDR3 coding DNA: TGTGCCAGCAGTCGTCAGGGCAGCAACGAGCAGTACTTC. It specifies CASSRQGSNEQYF.

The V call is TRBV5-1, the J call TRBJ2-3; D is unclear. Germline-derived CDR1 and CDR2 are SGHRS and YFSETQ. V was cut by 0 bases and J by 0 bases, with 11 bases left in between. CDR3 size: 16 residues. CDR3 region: CASSLGGGVSTDTQYF. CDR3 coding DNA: TGCGCCAGCAGCTTGGGAGGCGGAGTCAGCACAGATACGCAGTATTTT.

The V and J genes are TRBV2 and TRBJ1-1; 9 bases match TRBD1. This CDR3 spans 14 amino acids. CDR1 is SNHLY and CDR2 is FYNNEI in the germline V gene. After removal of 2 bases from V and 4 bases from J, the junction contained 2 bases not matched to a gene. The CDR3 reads CASSERTGATEAFF. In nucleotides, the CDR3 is TGTGCCAGCAGTGAAAGGACAGGGGCCACTGAAGCTTTCTTT.

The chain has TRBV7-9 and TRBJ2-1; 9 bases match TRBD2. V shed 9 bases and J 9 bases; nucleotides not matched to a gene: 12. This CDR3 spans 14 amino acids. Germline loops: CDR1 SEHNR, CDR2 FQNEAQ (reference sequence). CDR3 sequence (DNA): TGTGCCAGTCGGGGGGGACTAGCTTCTGGTGAGCAGTTCTTC. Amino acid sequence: CASRGGLASGEQFF.